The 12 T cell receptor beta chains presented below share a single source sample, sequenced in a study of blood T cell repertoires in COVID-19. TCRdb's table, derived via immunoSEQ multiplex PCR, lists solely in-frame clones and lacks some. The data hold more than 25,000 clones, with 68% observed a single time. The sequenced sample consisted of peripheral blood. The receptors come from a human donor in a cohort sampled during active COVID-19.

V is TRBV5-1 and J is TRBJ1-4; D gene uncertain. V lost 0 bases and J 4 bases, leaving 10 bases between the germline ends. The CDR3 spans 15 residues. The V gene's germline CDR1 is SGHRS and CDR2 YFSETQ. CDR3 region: CASSLGTAFNEKLFF. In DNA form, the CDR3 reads TGCGCCAGCAGCTTGGGCACAGCCTTTAATGAAAAACTGTTTTTT.

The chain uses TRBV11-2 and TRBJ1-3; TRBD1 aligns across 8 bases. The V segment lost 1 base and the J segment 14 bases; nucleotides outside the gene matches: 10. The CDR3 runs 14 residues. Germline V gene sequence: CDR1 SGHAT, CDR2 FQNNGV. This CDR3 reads CASSLVRPGQDVYF. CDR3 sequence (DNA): TGTGCCAGCAGCTTAGTCCGTCCGGGACAGGACGTATATTTT.

In DNA, the CDR3 is TGTGCCAGCAGTTCAGGACAGGCCGGTGTCCTTAGCAATCAGCCCCAGCATTTT. The encoded protein is CASSSGQAGVLSNQPQHF. The chain uses TRBV28 and TRBJ1-5; 7 nucleotides agree with TRBD1. Losses at the gene ends were 4 bases for V and 0 bases for J; bases not matched to a gene: 12. The germline gives CDR1 MDHEN, CDR2 SYDVKM. CDR3 length equals 18 residues.

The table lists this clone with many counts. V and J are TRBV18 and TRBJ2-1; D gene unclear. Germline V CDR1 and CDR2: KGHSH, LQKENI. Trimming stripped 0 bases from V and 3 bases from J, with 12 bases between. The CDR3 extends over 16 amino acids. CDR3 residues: CASSPPPETGYNEQFF. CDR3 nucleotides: TGTGCCAGCTCACCACCTCCCGAAACGGGCTACAATGAGCAGTTCTTC.

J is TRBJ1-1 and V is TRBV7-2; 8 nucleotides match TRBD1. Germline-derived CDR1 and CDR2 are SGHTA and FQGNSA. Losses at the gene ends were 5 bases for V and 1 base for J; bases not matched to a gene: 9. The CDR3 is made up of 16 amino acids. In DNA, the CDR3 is TGTGCCAGCAGCCCTAGACAGGGGTGGAGGAACACTGAAGCTTTCTTT. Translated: CASSPRQGWRNTEAFF.

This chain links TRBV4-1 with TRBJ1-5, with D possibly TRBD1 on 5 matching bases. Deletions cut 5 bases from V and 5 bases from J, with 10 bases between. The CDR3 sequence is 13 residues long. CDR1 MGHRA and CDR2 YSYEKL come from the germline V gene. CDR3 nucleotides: TGCGCCAGCAGCAGACAGAGCGATCAGCCCCAGCATTTT. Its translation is CASSRQSDQPQHF.

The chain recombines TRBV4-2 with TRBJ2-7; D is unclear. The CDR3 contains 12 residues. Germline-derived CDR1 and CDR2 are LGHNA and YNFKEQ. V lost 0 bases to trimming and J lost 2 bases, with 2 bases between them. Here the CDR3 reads CASSQDTYEQYF. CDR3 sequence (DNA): TGTGCCAGCAGCCAAGACACCTACGAGCAGTACTTC.

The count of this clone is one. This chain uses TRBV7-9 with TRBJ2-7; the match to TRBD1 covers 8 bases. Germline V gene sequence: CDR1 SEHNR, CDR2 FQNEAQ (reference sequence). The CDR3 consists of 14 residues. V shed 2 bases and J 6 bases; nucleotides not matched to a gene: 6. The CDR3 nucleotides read TGTGCCAGCAGCTTAAACCCGACAGGGGTCGAGCAGTACTTC. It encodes CASSLNPTGVEQYF.

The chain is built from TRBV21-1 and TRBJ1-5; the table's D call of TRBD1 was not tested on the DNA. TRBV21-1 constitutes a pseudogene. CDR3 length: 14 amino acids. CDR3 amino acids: CASSPRKGVQPQHF. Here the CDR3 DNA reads TGTGCCAGCAGCCCGAGGAAGGGGGTTCAGCCCCAGCATTTT.

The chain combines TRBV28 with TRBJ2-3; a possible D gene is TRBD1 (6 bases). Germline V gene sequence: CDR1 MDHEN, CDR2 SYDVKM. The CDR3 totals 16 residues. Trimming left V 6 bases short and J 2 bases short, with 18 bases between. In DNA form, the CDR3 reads TGTGCCAGCAGAAACTACAGGGAGAGGGACACAGATACGCAGTATTTT. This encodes CASRNYRERDTDTQYF. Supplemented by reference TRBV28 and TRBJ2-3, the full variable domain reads DVKVTQSSRYLVKRTGEKVFLECVQDMDHENMFWYRQDPGLGLRLIYFSYDVKMKEKGDIPEGYSVSREKKERFSLILESASTNQTSMYLCASRNYRERDTDTQYFGPGTRLTVL.

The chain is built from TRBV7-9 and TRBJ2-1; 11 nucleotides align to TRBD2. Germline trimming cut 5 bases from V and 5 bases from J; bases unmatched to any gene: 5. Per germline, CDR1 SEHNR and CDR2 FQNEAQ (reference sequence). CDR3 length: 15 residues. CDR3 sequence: CASSALAGGNNEQFF. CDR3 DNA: TGTGCCAGCAGCGCTCTAGCGGGGGGAAACAATGAGCAGTTCTTC.

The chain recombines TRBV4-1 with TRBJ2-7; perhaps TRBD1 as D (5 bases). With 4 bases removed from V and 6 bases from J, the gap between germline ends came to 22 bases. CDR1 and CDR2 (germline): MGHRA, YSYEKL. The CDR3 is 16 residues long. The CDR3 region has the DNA TGCGCCAGCAGCCCAAGGGGTCCACGGATCACCGCCGAGCAGTACTTC. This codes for CASSPRGPRITAEQYF.